The present T cell receptor beta chain was sequenced within a study of OX40 agonist ivuxolimab in advanced cancers. The method was immunoSEQ multiplex PCR; TCRdb's version includes in-frame clones alone and lacks a portion of them. The sample includes 66,000 or so clones, about 77% of them seen just once. V lost 6 bases to trimming and J lost 0 bases; unmatched junction nucleotides: 5. CDR3 length: 16 amino acids. Germline V gene data show CDR1 as SGHVS and CDR2 as FNYEAQ. The sequencing here drew on CD4+ or CD8+ T cells sorted from blood, taken in a trial of the OX40 agonist ivuxolimab. This receptor was obtained from an adult with an advanced solid tumor such as melanoma, head and neck, liver or kidney cancer. The V call is TRBV7-6, the J call TRBJ2-6; TRBD1 aligns across 7 bases. The CDR3 sequence: CASSYGQDSGANVLTF. In nucleotides, the CDR3 is TGTGCCAGCAGTTATGGACAGGACTCTGGGGCCAACGTCCTGACTTTC.